These 27 T cell receptor beta chains were all obtained from the same sample, sequenced in a study of T cells in Graves' hyperthyroidism and ophthalmopathy. Amplification targeted TCR beta CDR3 regions from RNA transcripts. The HTBI primer set served for first-round RT-PCR of the TCR CDR3. TCRdb ran MiXCR on the multiplex PCR reads and lists one entry per CDR3 protein. The repertoire holds 300,000 to 450,000 distinct CDR3 sequences, around a quarter seen once, with 73% in the top ten. Sequencing was done on a sample of blood. The receptors derive from a man over 45 with Graves' hyperthyroidism.

This clonotype was observed a few times. The rearrangement links TRBV6-1 to TRBJ2-5; D perhaps matches TRBD1 (7 bases). V dropped 5 bases and J dropped 5 bases, with 18 bases sitting between them. CDR1 MNHNS and CDR2 SASEGT come from the germline V gene. The CDR3 is 15 amino acids. The CDR3 region is CASSRRQGGRETQYF. The CDR3 nucleotides are TGTGCCAGCAGTCGAAGACAGGGAGGCAGGGAGACCCAGTACTTC.

Turning to this clonotype: The junction departs from germline at one end; a sequencing error may be responsible. The chain links TRBV7-2 to TRBJ2-5, with D unresolved. The CDR3 has 13 amino acids. Germline CDR1 SGHTA, CDR2 FQGNSA. In DNA, the CDR3 is TGTGCCAGCAGCTTAGACCAAAGACTCCCCCGAGACTTC. Its translation is CASSLDQRLPRDF.

This clonotype showed up many times. V gene TRBV3-1 combines with J gene TRBJ2-3; D remains unclear. This CDR3 region has 14 residues. The germline V gene encodes CDR1 LGHDT and CDR2 YNNKEL (reference sequence). The V gene lost 0 bases and the J gene lost 6 bases, with 10 bases spanning the gap. The CDR3 protein is CASSQDRSRDTQYF. CDR3 bases: TGTGCCAGCAGCCAAGACCGATCTAGGGATACGCAGTATTTT.

This clonotype occurred a few times. A read error may explain this, as a much larger clone is one base away. The CDR3 here is CASSVNSVSTEAFF. The CDR3, as DNA: TGTGCCAGCTCAGTGAATTCCGTGTCTACTGAAGCTTTCTTT. This chain joins TRBV18 and TRBJ1-1; D unclear. The V and J ends lost 5 bases and 5 bases respectively, with 15 bases between them. Germline V lookup: CDR1 KGHSH, CDR2 LQKENI. This CDR3 is built from 14 residues.

V gene TRBV10-3 combines with J gene TRBJ1-5; D is unclear. There are 14 residues in the CDR3. Between the trimmed V and J ends, which lost 3 bases and 2 bases, there was a span of 8 bases. Per the germline V gene, CDR1 is ENHRY and CDR2 is SYGVKD. The CDR3 protein is CAISDGMGNQPQHF. The CDR3 DNA follows: TGTGCCATCAGTGACGGGATGGGCAATCAGCCCCAGCATTTT.

The chain uses TRBV5-1 and TRBJ2-3, with a possible D match to TRBD2 (5 bases). The germline V gene encodes CDR1 SGHRS and CDR2 YFSETQ. The CDR3 is made up of 15 amino acids. Trimming took off 5 bases at V and 5 bases at J, with 18 bases between the two ends. The DNA of the CDR3 is TGCGCCAGCAGTTCCTCTTGGACCCGGGGAGATACGCAGTATTTT. Its protein product is CASSSSWTRGDTQYF. Full variable domain (rest looked up from reference TRBV5-1 and TRBJ2-3): KAGVTQTPRYLIKTRGQQVTLSCSPISGHRSVSWYQQTPGQGLQFLFEYFSETQRNKGNFPGRFSGRQFSNSRSEMNVSTLELGDSALYLCASSSSWTRGDTQYFGPGTRLTVL.

This clonotype was recorded at least ten times. V is TRBV6-2 or TRBV6-3 and J is TRBJ2-1, with D maybe TRBD1 (7 bases). Trimming took off 3 bases at V and 3 bases at J, with 15 bases between the two ends. Germline loops: CDR1 MNHEY, CDR2 SVGEGT. There are 16 residues in the CDR3. As DNA, the CDR3 is TGTGCCAGCAGTTATATCAGGGGGGCCATCTACAATGAGCAGTTCTTC. This sequence encodes CASSYIRGAIYNEQFF.

J is TRBJ2-5 and V is TRBV6-5; 7 nucleotides agree with TRBD2. Germline assignment: CDR1 MNHEY and CDR2 SVGAGI. CDR3 size: 14 residues. The V gene end was trimmed by 1 base and the J gene end by 5 bases; junction bases not matched to a gene: 4. The DNA of the CDR3 is TGTGCCAGCAGTTACTTGACTAGCCGGGAGACCCAGTACTTC. It yields the protein CASSYLTSRETQYF.

This rearrangement joins TRBV20-1 to TRBJ1-4, with 8 bases that match TRBD1. V gave up 2 bases and J gave up 5 bases; unmatched junction bases: 1. The V gene's germline CDR1 is DFQATT and CDR2 SNEGSKA (reference sequence). This CDR3 has 13 residues. CDR3 region: CSARQGANEKLFF. The DNA of the CDR3 is TGCAGTGCTAGACAGGGGGCAAATGAAAAACTGTTTTTT.

This clonotype came up a few times. V gene TRBV29-1 combines with J gene TRBJ2-7; maybe TRBD1 (6 bases). Germline V lookup: CDR1 SQVTM, CDR2 ANQGSEA. Trimming stripped 5 bases from V and 0 bases from J, with 11 bases between. This CDR3 spans 13 amino acids. This CDR3 reads CSVYGDTSYEQYF. In DNA form, the CDR3 reads TGCAGCGTTTATGGGGACACCTCCTACGAGCAGTACTTC.

This clonotype occurred a few times. The rearrangement links TRBV7-9 to TRBJ1-5; TRBD1 agrees at 9 bases. Per the germline V gene, CDR1 is SEHNR and CDR2 is FQNEAQ (reference sequence). The CDR3 is 16 amino acids. The ends lost 5 bases at V and 3 bases at J; junction bases unmatched: 8. CDR3 residues: CASSGEGDRDNQPQHF. The CDR3 nucleotides are TGTGCCAGCAGCGGAGAAGGGGACAGGGACAATCAGCCCCAGCATTTT.

This clonotype occurred many times. This rearrangement joins TRBV13 to TRBJ2-3; 7 bases agree with TRBD2. After removal of 7 bases from V and 1 base from J, the junction contained 8 bases not matched to a gene. The CDR3 covers 15 residues. Germline V CDR1 and CDR2: PRHDT, FYEKMQ (reference sequence). The CDR3, as DNA: TGTGCCAGCACCTTGGGAGGGCGAGGCACAGATACGCAGTATTTT. This gives the protein CASTLGGRGTDTQYF.

Points on this clonotype: At one of its ends the junction is not consistent with the germline gene, which may arise from a read error. The chain carries TRBV10-3 and TRBJ1-3; no clear D gene. Germline CDR1 ENHRY, CDR2 SYGVKD. The CDR3 covers 15 residues. The CDR3 sequence: CAISFGLPSGNTICF. The CDR3 nucleotides are TGTGCCATCAGCTTCGGGTTGCCCTCTGGAAACACCATATGTTTT.

This chain connects TRBV7-2 to TRBJ2-4; D is unclear. In germline, CDR1 is SGHTA, CDR2 FQGNSA. Trimming stripped 5 bases from V and 15 bases from J, with 17 bases between. This CDR3 has 12 residues. The chain's CDR3 is CASSPPDNFWYF. The CDR3 nucleotides read TGTGCCAGCAGCCCACCTGATAATTTTTGGTACTTC. Together with reference TRBV7-2 and TRBJ2-4, the CDR3 gives the full variable domain: GAGVSQSPSNKVTEKGKDVELRCDPISGHTALYWYRQSLGQGLEFLIYFQGNSAPDKSGLPSDRFSAERTGGSVSTLTIQRTQQEDSAVYLCASSPPDNFWYFGAGTRLSVL.

The gene calls are TRBV11-1 and TRBJ2-1, with TRBD1 identical over 7 bases. CDR3 length: 16 amino acids. The germline gives CDR1 SGHAT, CDR2 FQDESV (reference sequence). The V and J ends lost 0 bases and 4 bases, in that order; junction bases with no gene match: 6. The CDR3 coding sequence is TGTGCCAGCAGCTTAGCTAGAGGGACAGCTTACAATGAGCAGTTCTTC. The encoded protein is CASSLARGTAYNEQFF. Based on the CDR3 plus reference TRBV11-1 and TRBJ2-1, the full variable domain is EAEVAQSPRYKITEKSQAVAFWCDPISGHATLYWYRQILGQGPELLVQFQDESVVDDSQLPKDRFSAERLKGVDSTLKIQPAELGDSAMYLCASSLARGTAYNEQFFGPGTRLTVL.

This chain joins TRBV19 and TRBJ1-1, with D maybe TRBD1 (5 bases). This CDR3 has 15 amino acids. Germline V gives CDR1 LNHDA, CDR2 SQIVND (reference sequence). Trimming removed 9 bases from V and 0 bases from J, with 17 bases in between. As DNA, the CDR3 is TGTGCCAGCACGGCAGGGACGGCCATGAACACTGAAGCTTTCTTT. Protein: CASTAGTAMNTEAFF.

CDR3 nucleotides: TGTGCCAGCACCACTGGAGGCCTTTATGGCTACACCTTC. It is translated as CASTTGGLYGYTF. V is TRBV28 and J is TRBJ1-2; D remains ambiguous. CDR1 is MDHEN, CDR2 SYDVKM, per germline. The length of the CDR3 is 13 residues. V dropped 7 bases and J dropped 5 bases, with 14 bases sitting between them.

The V gene is TRBV6-1, the J gene TRBJ1-1; a possible D gene is TRBD1 (5 bases). CDR3 length: 16 residues. The germline V gene has CDR1 MNHNS and CDR2 SASEGT. V was trimmed by 3 bases and J by 0 bases, leaving 14 bases between them. The CDR3 reads CASSDPVTAMNTEAFF. The CDR3, as DNA: TGTGCCAGCAGTGACCCCGTGACAGCGATGAACACTGAAGCTTTCTTT.

The rearrangement uses TRBV18 and TRBJ2-2; 7 positions match TRBD2. With 1 base clipped from V and 0 bases from J, the junction kept 8 bases outside the gene matches. CDR1 and CDR2 (germline): KGHSH, LQKENI. The CDR3 runs 18 residues. The CDR3 DNA is TGTGCCAGCTCACCACGGGGACTATCGTTCGCGAACACCGGGGAGCTGTTTTTT. Amino acids: CASSPRGLSFANTGELFF.

This rearrangement joins TRBV5-1 to TRBJ2-5; the D gene is possibly TRBD1 (5 bases). V gave up 5 bases and J gave up 5 bases, with 19 bases separating them. CDR1 and CDR2 (germline): SGHRS, YFSETQ. The CDR3 spans 15 residues. This chain's CDR3 is CASSKNRRREETQYF. The CDR3 DNA sequence: TGCGCCAGCAGTAAAAACAGGCGGCGAGAGGAGACCCAGTACTTC.

The CDR3 loop is CASSPGTAYNEQFF. CDR3 coding DNA: TGTGCCAGCAGTCCCGGGACGGCATACAATGAGCAGTTCTTC. The chain links TRBV6-1 to TRBJ2-1; possibly TRBD1 or TRBD2 for D (5 bases each). The V gene's germline CDR1 is MNHNS and CDR2 SASEGT. The CDR3 totals 14 residues. V lost 5 bases and J lost 4, with 12 bases in between.

This chain uses TRBV12-3 or TRBV12-4 with TRBJ1-5, with 9 bases lining up with TRBD1. CDR3 length equals 14 residues. Unmatched junction bases numbered 4, after V lost 6 bases and J lost 4 bases. The CDR3 reads CASRTGGWNQPQHF. CDR3 coding DNA: TGTGCCAGCAGAACAGGGGGCTGGAATCAGCCCCAGCATTTT.

CDR3 DNA sequence: TGTGCCAGCAGCCTCGGGACAGCCCTAGCCAAAAACATTCAGTACTTC. It specifies CASSLGTALAKNIQYF. The genes are TRBV5-6 and TRBJ2-4, with TRBD1 matching 7 bases. CDR1 is SGHDT, CDR2 YYEEEE, per germline. The CDR3 has 16 amino acids. Trimming took 4 bases from V and 0 from J; bases not matched to a gene: 7.

The chain combines TRBV24-1 with TRBJ2-1; 7 bases line up with TRBD1. After removal of 3 bases from V and 4 bases from J, the junction contained 8 bases not matched to a gene. Germline V gene sequence: CDR1 KGHDR, CDR2 SFDVKD. The CDR3 totals 16 residues. CDR3 bases: TGTGCCACCAGTGATCACAGGGGAGTGGGGTACAATGAGCAGTTCTTC. Translated: CATSDHRGVGYNEQFF.

This clonotype has only a few counts. J is TRBJ2-7 and V is TRBV4-1, with D unclear. The germline V gene has CDR1 MGHRA and CDR2 YSYEKL. This CDR3 comprises 15 residues. V dropped 5 bases and J dropped 0 bases, with 14 bases sitting between them. The CDR3 protein is CASSSRGVPSYEQYF. In nucleotides, the CDR3 is TGCGCCAGCAGCTCCCGAGGCGTACCCTCCTACGAGCAGTACTTC.

This clonotype turned up a few times. The V gene is TRBV6-6, the J gene TRBJ2-7; TRBD1 might be the D (7 bases). This CDR3 region has 16 residues. V was cut by 2 bases and J by 3 bases, with 17 bases left in between. The germline CDR1 and CDR2 sequences are MNHNY and SVGAGI (reference sequence). DNA for the CDR3: TGTGCCAGCAGTTACGGCGGAGGGGGCATGTTCTACGAGCAGTACTTC. Amino acid sequence: CASSYGGGGMFYEQYF.

This clonotype occurred many times. CDR3: CASSFRGLAGVLGQGYNEQFF. The CDR3 DNA reads as TGTGCCAGCAGCTTTAGGGGACTAGCGGGAGTATTAGGTCAGGGCTACAATGAGCAGTTCTTC. The chain employs TRBV7-8 and TRBJ2-1; 14 positions agree with TRBD2. J was trimmed by 3 bases and V by 3 bases; bases with no gene match: 16. CDR1 SGHVS and CDR2 FQNEAQ come from the germline V gene. The CDR3 has 21 amino acids.